The source of this TCR beta chain is a study of blood T cell repertoires in COVID-19. Some clones are missing from TCRdb's copy, which holds only in-frame ones; the method was immunoSEQ multiplex PCR. The sample has 150,000 or so clones; more than 80% are singletons. The sample was peripheral blood. The TCR originated in a man aged 45-60 years with acute or convalescent COVID-19.

The CDR3 bases are TGTGCCAGCAGCGCCAGGGGTGGGGGCACTGAAGCTTTCTTT. Translated: CASSARGGGTEAFF. This chain uses TRBV14 with TRBJ1-1; possibly TRBD1 for D (6 bases). V lost 5 bases and J 4 bases, leaving 14 bases between the germline ends. The CDR3 covers 14 residues. From germline, CDR1 is SGHDN and CDR2 FVKESK.